The rows below give T cell receptor beta chains drawn from one sample of a study of shared T cell receptors in the human thymus. Sequencing used immunoSEQ multiplex PCR; TCRdb keeps in-frame clones, though not all of them. The sample lists hundreds of thousands of clones; approximately 87% were seen once. The same sample was also studied in work on human thymus T cells.

The sample taken for sequencing was thymocytes. The receptors were gathered from a boy under two years old with a congenital heart defect. Both conserved end residues are part of each CDR3. D genes are given only for firm matches. For some rows the clone size is stated as once, few or many, or as a class when expanded; others skip it.

D	V	J	size	CDR3	DNA
TRBD1	TRBV28	TRBJ1-3	NA	CASSLADRFGDTIYF	TGTGCCAGCAGTTTGGCGGACAGGTTTGGGGACACCATATATTTT
NA	TRBV4-2	TRBJ1-2	NA	CASSQDDTAYGYTF	TGTGCCAGCAGCCAAGATGACACAGCCTATGGCTACACCTTC
NA	TRBV7-6	TRBJ2-3	NA	CASSLRQDTDTQYF	TGTGCCAGCAGCTTAAGACAAGACACAGATACGCAGTATTTT
NA	TRBV27	TRBJ1-5	NA	CASSLSSNQPQHF	TGTGCCAGCTCCCTATCGAGCAATCAGCCCCAGCATTTT
NA	TRBV10-2	TRBJ2-7	NA	CASSTATNYEQYF	TGCGCCAGCAGCACCGCGACTAACTACGAGCAGTACTTC
NA	TRBV27	TRBJ2-7	NA	CASRSQGRAYEQYF	TGTGCCAGCAGAAGTCAGGGCCGGGCCTACGAGCAGTACTTC
NA	TRBV5-1	TRBJ1-1	NA	CASKFLDRYDMNTEAFF	TGCGCCAGCAAATTTTTAGACAGGTACGACATGAACACTGAAGCTTTCTTT
NA	TRBV6-5	TRBJ2-3	NA	CASRSSGQCTDTQYF	TGTGCCAGCAGGTCCAGCGGGCAATGCACAGATACGCAGTATTTT
TRBD1	TRBV2	TRBJ2-1	NA	CASSERDSPGDKEQFF	TGTGCCAGCAGTGAAAGGGACAGTCCGGGTGACAAGGAGCAGTTCTTC
NA	TRBV30	TRBJ2-3	NA	CAWSGRGGVMDTQYF	TGTGCCTGGAGTGGTAGGGGGGGGGTAATGGATACGCAGTATTTT
NA	TRBV18	TRBJ2-7	NA	CASSPTGGSPPYEQYF	TGTGCCAGCTCACCAACCGGCGGATCACCCCCCTACGAGCAGTACTTC
NA	TRBV2	TRBJ2-7	NA	CASKGVSGLTPFYEQYF	TGTGCCAGCAAAGGTGTCAGCGGGCTTACCCCATTCTACGAGCAGTACTTC
NA	TRBV7-9	TRBJ2-2	NA	CASSLRRGRDGELFF	TGTGCCAGCAGCTTACGGAGGGGGCGGGACGGGGAGCTGTTTTTT
TRBD1	TRBV4-3	TRBJ1-2	NA	CASSQKGRQGGRSSGYTF	TGCGCCAGCAGCCAAAAGGGAAGACAGGGCGGGAGGAGTAGTGGCTACACCTTC
TRBD1	TRBV27	TRBJ1-1	NA	CAIRQGPANTEAFF	TGTGCCATCAGACAGGGACCGGCGAACACTGAAGCTTTCTTT
TRBD1	TRBV5-1	TRBJ1-1	NA	CASSLSPGGTEAFF	TGCGCCAGCAGCTTGAGTCCAGGGGGCACTGAAGCTTTCTTT
NA	TRBV30	TRBJ1-6	NA	CAWKQPGQWWHSPLHF	TGTGCCTGGAAACAGCCTGGGCAGTGGTGGCATTCACCCCTCCACTTT
TRBD2	TRBV2	TRBJ2-7	NA	CASRGGSGRAYEQYF	TGTGCCAGCAGGGGGGGTAGCGGGAGGGCGTACGAGCAGTACTTC
TRBD2	TRBV7-9	TRBJ2-7	NA	CASSLGLAGSYEQYF	TGTGCCAGCAGCTTAGGCCTAGCGGGGTCCTACGAGCAGTACTTC
TRBD1	TRBV27	TRBJ2-6	NA	CASSPPGQGSTGANVLTF	TGTGCCAGCAGCCCACCGGGACAGGGGTCAACTGGGGCCAACGTCCTGACTTTC
NA	TRBV15	TRBJ2-3	NA	CATSRRTGVERGGTDTQYF	TGTGCCACCAGCAGGAGGACAGGGGTCGAGCGGGGGGGCACAGATACGCAGTATTTT
TRBD1	TRBV7-9	TRBJ2-7	NA	CASSSRDRVGYEQYF	TGTGCCAGCAGCTCCCGGGACAGGGTCGGCTACGAGCAGTACTTC
TRBD1	TRBV4-2	TRBJ1-2	once	CASSQDARGLYGYTF	TGTGCCAGCAGCCAAGATGCCAGGGGGCTCTATGGCTACACCTTC
NA	TRBV7-6	TRBJ1-3	NA	CASSLKGERSGNTIYF	TGTGCCAGCAGCTTAAAGGGGGAGCGGTCTGGAAACACCATATATTTT
TRBD1	TRBV6-1	TRBJ1-6	NA	CASTRDRASPLHF	TGTGCCAGCACCCGGGACAGGGCTTCACCCCTCCACTTT